The 31 T cell receptor beta chains presented below share a single source sample, sequenced in a study of T cell responses to AZD1222 COVID-19 vaccine. Sequencing was performed with immunoSEQ multiplex PCR; in TCRdb, only in-frame clones are kept and a portion is missing. Among roughly 100,000 clones listed, approximately 90% were seen once. This specimen consisted of peripheral blood, obtained on day 0 of AZD1222 vaccination. These receptors were taken from an adult in good health.

The V and J genes are TRBV5-1 and TRBJ1-6, with a weak D call TRBD1 (5 bases). Germline lookup yields CDR1 SGHRS and CDR2 YFSETQ. V gave up 1 base and J gave up 10 bases, with 9 bases separating them. CDR3 length: 13 amino acids. This chain's CDR3 is CASSLLGESPLHF. CDR3 in DNA: TGCGCCAGCAGCTTGTTGGGGGAATCACCCCTCCACTTT.

The chain carries TRBV19 and TRBJ1-2, with D perhaps matching TRBD1 (6 bases). The CDR3 runs 13 residues. Germline V gene data show CDR1 as LNHDA and CDR2 as SQIVND (reference sequence). V gave up 6 bases and J gave up 4 bases, with 12 bases separating them. CDR3 sequence reads: CASSRDIGYGYTF. In nucleotides, the CDR3 is TGTGCCAGTAGCAGGGACATTGGCTATGGCTACACCTTC.

This chain joins TRBV24-1 and TRBJ2-1, with 9 bases matching TRBD1. Germline CDR1 reads KGHDR; CDR2 reads SFDVKD. Unmatched junction bases numbered 9, after V lost 4 bases and J lost 3 bases. The CDR3 totals 17 residues. CDR3 sequence (DNA): TGTGCCACCAGTGACCCGGACAGGGGCGATGGCTACAATGAGCAGTTCTTC. It is translated as CATSDPDRGDGYNEQFF.

This clone was counted once. This chain connects TRBV11-2 to TRBJ2-7, with D perhaps TRBD1 (5 bases). The V and J ends lost 4 bases and 0 bases respectively, with 10 bases between them. The CDR3 runs to 14 residues. Germline assignment: CDR1 SGHAT and CDR2 FQNNGV. The chain's CDR3 is CASSSRQSSYEQYF. As DNA, the CDR3 is TGTGCCAGCAGCTCCAGACAGAGCTCCTACGAGCAGTACTTC.

CDR3 loop: CASSYSRGPGPPLHF. The CDR3 nucleotides are TGTGCCAGCAGTTACTCGAGAGGGCCAGGGCCACCCCTCCACTTT. The chain is built from TRBV6-5 and TRBJ1-6; D might be TRBD1 (5 bases). This CDR3 region has 15 residues. Trimming took off 0 bases at V and 11 bases at J, with 14 bases between the two ends. Germline values: CDR1 MNHEY, CDR2 SVGAGI.

V usage is TRBV2 and J usage is TRBJ2-6; D might be TRBD2 (5 bases). The germline V gene encodes CDR1 SNHLY and CDR2 FYNNEI. The CDR3 contains 15 residues. The V and J ends lost 7 bases and 0 bases respectively, with 10 bases between them. In DNA, the CDR3 is TGTGCCAGCACCGAGGGAAACTCTGGGGCCAACGTCCTGACTTTC. It translates to CASTEGNSGANVLTF.

The rearrangement links TRBV30 to TRBJ2-1; tentatively, D is TRBD2 (6 bases). This CDR3 has 13 residues. V was cut by 3 bases and J by 7 bases, with 13 bases left in between. The V gene's germline CDR1 is GTSNPN and CDR2 SVGIG (reference sequence). The CDR3 here is CAWRGFGGNEQFF. CDR3 nucleotide sequence: TGTGCCTGGAGGGGTTTTGGGGGGAATGAGCAGTTCTTC.

The rearrangement links TRBV7-3 to TRBJ2-1; D may match TRBD1 or TRBD2 (5 bases each). CDR1 SGHTA and CDR2 FQGTGA come from the germline V gene. CDR3 length: 13 amino acids. Trimming removed 5 bases at V and 5 bases at J, with 10 bases between. CDR3 coding DNA: TGTGCCAGCAGCCCCGGGACGGACAATGAGCAGTTCTTC. This sequence encodes CASSPGTDNEQFF. Full variable domain (missing parts from reference TRBV7-3 and TRBJ2-1): GAGVSQTPSNKVTEKGKYVELRCDPISGHTALYWYRQSLGQGPEFLIYFQGTGAADDSGLPNDRFFAVRPEGSVSTLKIQRTERGDSAVYLCASSPGTDNEQFFGPGTRLTVL.

The V and J genes are TRBV11-3 and TRBJ2-2, with 8 bases aligning to TRBD2. The ends lost 1 base at V and 5 bases at J; junction bases unmatched: 3. There are 15 residues in the CDR3. Germline V gene data show CDR1 as SGHNT and CDR2 as YENEEA. The CDR3: CASSLVRGATGELFF. The CDR3 DNA sequence: TGTGCCAGCAGCTTAGTGCGGGGGGCGACCGGGGAGCTGTTTTTT.

This sequence joins TRBV5-1 and TRBJ2-7, with no clear D. The CDR3 consists of 15 residues. Germline CDR1 is SGHRS and CDR2 is YFSETQ. V lost 0 bases and J 7 bases, leaving 17 bases between the germline ends. CDR3 amino acids: CASSLVGRPAEEQYF. DNA for the CDR3: TGCGCCAGCAGCTTGGTCGGCAGGCCGGCGGAGGAGCAGTACTTC.

The chain links TRBV6-5 to TRBJ1-3; D is uncertain. Per the germline V gene, CDR1 is MNHEY and CDR2 is SVGAGI. V lost 7 bases and J lost 4, with 8 bases in between. This CDR3 is built from 12 residues. The CDR3 is CASTGLGNTIYF. CDR3 coding DNA: TGTGCCAGCACCGGCTTGGGAAACACCATATATTTT.

V is TRBV27 and J is TRBJ2-1; 11 bases are a match to TRBD2. The CDR3 has 15 amino acids. In germline, CDR1 is MNHEY, CDR2 SMNVEV (reference sequence). V was pared by 6 bases and J by 5 bases, with 6 bases of the junction left unmatched. The CDR3 protein is CASSRLAGPNNEQFF. Here the CDR3 DNA reads TGTGCCAGCAGCAGACTAGCGGGACCAAACAATGAGCAGTTCTTC.

With respect to this clone: Compared with germline, one end of the junction differs, possibly owing to a read error. The chain is built from TRBV7-9 and TRBJ2-5, with 8 bases aligning to TRBD1. Looked up from germline, CDR1 is SEHNR and CDR2 is FQNEAQ (reference sequence). The CDR3 is made up of 14 amino acids. CDR3 region: CASSERTGKEIQYF. CDR3 nucleotide sequence: TGTGCCAGCAGCGAGCGGACAGGGAAGGAGATCCAGTACTTC.

This clone was recorded only once. This CDR3 is CATSDPGQGNNEQFF. The CDR3 DNA reads as TGTGCCACCAGTGATCCCGGACAGGGTAACAATGAGCAGTTCTTC. The rearrangement uses TRBV24-1 and TRBJ2-1; 8 bases map to TRBD1. The CDR3 has 15 amino acids. V shed 3 bases and J 5 bases; nucleotides not matched to a gene: 5. CDR1 and CDR2 (germline): KGHDR, SFDVKD.

The chain has TRBV5-1 and TRBJ1-2; D not certain. Trimming stripped 3 bases from V and 5 bases from J, with 17 bases between. The V gene's germline CDR1 is SGHRS and CDR2 YFSETQ. The CDR3 is 15 residues long. DNA of the CDR3: TGCGCCAGCAGCTACGGGGAGGTGAGTCATTATGGCTACACCTTC. As protein: CASSYGEVSHYGYTF.

V gene TRBV18 combines with J gene TRBJ1-1, with 10 bases fitting TRBD1. V lost 3 bases, J lost 4 bases, and 8 bases stayed unmatched. The CDR3 has 16 amino acids. The germline V gene has CDR1 KGHSH and CDR2 LQKENI. The CDR3 is CASSPLPGQGTTEAFF. CDR3 coding DNA: TGTGCCAGCTCACCCCTTCCGGGACAGGGGACCACTGAAGCTTTCTTT. The full variable domain, its missing parts supplied by reference TRBV18 and TRBJ1-1, is NAGVMQNPRHLVRRRGQEARLRCSPMKGHSHVYWYRQLPEEGLKFMVYLQKENIIDESGMPKERFSAEFPKEGPSILRIQQVVRGDSAAYFCASSPLPGQGTTEAFFGQGTRLTVV.

J is TRBJ2-7 and V is TRBV5-1; D not certain. Per the germline V gene, CDR1 is SGHRS and CDR2 is YFSETQ. This CDR3 spans 14 amino acids. Trimming stripped 4 bases from V and 0 bases from J, with 11 bases between. The CDR3 sequence is CASSVSGPSYEQYF. The CDR3 coding sequence is TGCGCCAGCAGCGTCTCGGGCCCCTCCTACGAGCAGTACTTC.

This clone turned up a few times. This chain connects TRBV7-3 to TRBJ2-3, with a possible D match to TRBD2 (6 bases). Trimming removed 2 bases from V and 0 bases from J, with 9 bases in between. CDR1 is SGHTA, CDR2 FQGTGA, per germline. The CDR3 runs to 15 residues. CDR3 residues: CASSLSGGSTDTQYF. In nucleotides, the CDR3 is TGTGCCAGCAGCTTATCCGGGGGAAGCACAGATACGCAGTATTTT.

The genes are TRBV5-1 and TRBJ2-7, with a possible D match to TRBD1 (6 bases). The CDR3 consists of 14 residues. V dropped 4 bases and J dropped 3 bases, with 14 bases sitting between them. Germline-derived CDR1 and CDR2 are SGHRS and YFSETQ. The CDR3 region has the DNA TGCGCCAGCAGCGTGGCCGGGACACTCTACGAGCAGTACTTC. Translating it yields CASSVAGTLYEQYF.

This rearrangement joins TRBV3-1 (or the pseudogene TRBV3-2) to TRBJ1-1; perhaps TRBD1 as D (5 bases). From germline, CDR1 is LGHDT and CDR2 YNNKEL (reference sequence). This CDR3 is 13 amino acids long. Trimming removed 6 bases from V and 1 base from J, with 9 bases in between. CDR3 sequence reads: CASRLGANTEAFF. As DNA, the CDR3 is TGTGCCAGCAGACTTGGGGCGAACACTGAAGCTTTCTTT.

The V gene is TRBV5-4, the J gene TRBJ2-7; tentatively, D is TRBD2 (6 bases). CDR1 and CDR2 (germline): SGHNT, YYREEE (reference sequence). The CDR3 loop spans 14 amino acids. Trimming removed 0 bases from V and 0 bases from J, with 7 bases in between. The CDR3 DNA is TGTGCCAGCAGCTTGGACGGGGGCTCCTACGAGCAGTACTTC. This gives the protein CASSLDGGSYEQYF.

V is TRBV10-3 and J is TRBJ2-7; possible D gene TRBD1, 6 bases. The CDR3 consists of 13 residues. Germline CDR1 is ENHRY and CDR2 is SYGVKD. The V and J ends lost 3 bases and 5 bases respectively, with 11 bases between them. The CDR3 loop is CAISDDRSNEQYF. CDR3 in DNA: TGTGCCATCAGTGACGACAGGTCGAACGAGCAGTACTTC.

This rearrangement joins TRBV7-9 to TRBJ1-1; the D is unclear. Trimming took off 1 base at V and 8 bases at J, with 8 bases between the two ends. The length of the CDR3 is 12 residues. The germline CDR1 and CDR2 sequences are SEHNR and FQNEAQ (reference sequence). The CDR3 sequence is CASSLGSREAFF. CDR3 sequence (DNA): TGTGCCAGCAGCTTAGGGTCGAGGGAAGCTTTCTTT.

This clone was seen a handful of times. The CDR3 loop is CASSLDLGENEQFF. The CDR3 bases are TGTGCCAGCAGCTTAGATTTGGGTGAAAATGAGCAGTTCTTC. This sequence joins TRBV11-3 and TRBJ2-1; D is uncertain. The V end lost 0 bases, the J end lost 7 bases, and 10 bases lay between the germline ends. CDR1 is SGHNT, CDR2 YENEEA, per germline. The CDR3 sequence is 14 residues long. The entire variable domain, with the rest obtained from reference TRBV11-3 and TRBJ2-1, is as follows: EAGVVQSPRYKIIEKKQPVAFWCNPISGHNTLYWYLQNLGQGPELLIRYENEEAVDDSQLPKDRFSAERLKGVDSTLKIQPAELGDSAVYLCASSLDLGENEQFFGPGTRLTVL.

The chain recombines TRBV6-4 with TRBJ2-2, with D tentatively TRBD1 (5 bases). CDR1 and CDR2 from the germline V gene are MRHNA and SNTAGT. With 2 bases removed from V and 2 bases from J, the gap between germline ends came to 6 bases. The CDR3 has 14 amino acids. The chain's CDR3 is CASSDRTNTGELFF. The CDR3 region has the DNA TGTGCCAGCAGTGACCGGACAAACACCGGGGAGCTGTTTTTT.

The rearrangement uses TRBV6-5 and TRBJ1-1; D perhaps matches TRBD1 (6 bases). CDR1 is MNHEY, CDR2 SVGAGI, per germline. V was clipped by 5 bases and J by 4 bases, with 11 bases between them. The CDR3 sequence is 13 residues long. For the CDR3, the DNA is TGTGCCAGCAGTCCAAGGGGGGGCACTGAAGCTTTCTTT. Its protein is CASSPRGGTEAFF.

This CDR3 is CASSFSDTQYF. CDR3 nucleotides: TGTGCCAGCAGTTTCTCCGATACGCAGTATTTT. J is TRBJ2-3 and V is TRBV28, with D hard to call. In germline, CDR1 is MDHEN, CDR2 SYDVKM. The CDR3 runs to 11 residues. Trimming pared 3 bases from V and 6 bases from J, leaving 4 bases between.

Ten or more counts support this clone. V gene TRBV5-4 combines with J gene TRBJ2-2, with TRBD1 identical over 8 bases. The J segment lost 4 bases and the V segment lost 5 bases, leaving 7 bases of the junction unmatched. This CDR3 contains 15 residues. Germline V lookup: CDR1 SGHNT, CDR2 YYREEE (reference sequence). The CDR3 DNA sequence: TGTGCCAGCAGGCGAGACAGGGGAGTCACCGGGGAGCTGTTTTTT. The encoded protein is CASRRDRGVTGELFF.

J is TRBJ1-1 and V is TRBV7-8; D gene uncertain. Trimming took off 3 bases at V and 11 bases at J, with 13 bases between the two ends. The CDR3 runs 12 residues. CDR1 SGHVS and CDR2 FQNEAQ come from the germline V gene. CDR3 nucleotides: TGTGCCAGCAGCTTTTTTAACGATAAGGCTTTCTTT. It encodes CASSFFNDKAFF.

This rearrangement joins TRBV5-4 to TRBJ1-1; TRBD1 might be the D (5 bases). There are 15 residues in the CDR3. Per the germline V gene, CDR1 is SGHNT and CDR2 is YYREEE (reference sequence). Between the trimmed V and J ends, which lost 3 bases and 6 bases, there was a span of 18 bases. In nucleotides, the CDR3 is TGTGCCAGCAGCTCAATTATGGGCGGGGCCGCTGAAGCTTTCTTT. Its translation: CASSSIMGGAAEAFF.

V and J are TRBV11-2 and TRBJ2-7, with unresolved D. V was cut by 8 bases and J by 4 bases, with 9 bases left in between. The CDR3 consists of 11 residues. Germline loops: CDR1 SGHAT, CDR2 FQNNGV. CDR3 DNA: TGTGCCAGCTCCGACCGGTACGAGCAGTACTTC. Translated: CASSDRYEQYF.